This T cell receptor (beta chain) was documented in a study of shared clonotypes between healthy human individuals (TCRdb year 2020). Regarding the study in general: The cohort comprised two women and a few men aged 18 to 49 years. For each donor, CD4 naive and CD4 memory were each given three plates, CD8 naive was given two plates, and CD8 memory was given one plate. Blood TCR repertoires of a handful of healthy adults were deeply sequenced to estimate repertoire size and the extent of clonotype sharing between individuals. Different laboratories and diverse techniques were used to prepare libraries and sequence TCR repertoires, to increase sequencing depth and limit assay-specific biases. Per donor, leukapheresis produced somewhere between about 0.94 and 9 billion PBMCs. On the study overall, not on this receptor specifically: Compared with non-shared clonotypes, the clonotypes found in all four sorted-subset donors had higher generation probabilities. The genetic and exposure-history diversity represented was limited by the small number of donors. Sampling was limited to blood, and TCR repertoires in tissue likely differ from TCR repertoires in blood. Estimated clonotype richness was generally larger for naive than for memory subsets. Even with the large sequencing depth, rarefaction of the sorted-subset datasets indicated that sequencing was incomplete. Pairwise subsampling led to the expectation that sequencing depth would affect the degree of clonotype sharing among donors. Across a few donors, approximately 5% of naive CD4, around 3.5% of naive CD8, 2.3% of memory CD4, and about 0.44% of memory CD8 clonotypes were shared.

Donors were healthy HIV-negative adults with no recently reported acute infections or vaccinations. Only Caucasian adults living in Nashville, Tennessee, USA were represented among the donors. Magnetic negative selection was used to enrich CD4+ T cells, after which naive cells were positively selected on CD45RA and the negative fraction became the memory subset. After blood collection by leukapheresis, PBMCs were isolated using Ficoll-Histopaque density gradient centrifugation and then cryopreserved in the vapor phase of liquid nitrogen. Purity and quantity of every magnetically sorted T cell population were checked by analytical flow cytometry. Genomic DNA was isolated from every sorted fraction and measured by UV absorbance on a Nanodrop 2000c. Details on this clone: Its target antigen remains unknown. No much larger clone exists at a distance of one base, and base qualities are not known.

Its CDR3 holds 15 amino acids, cysteine through phenylalanine. The read is trimmed to its CDR3 DNA, 45 bases read in frame from base 1. Unmatched junction bases come to 2, with V trimmed by 5 bases and J by 2 bases. CDR1 and CDR2 are read off the germline V gene as MNHEY and SVGAGI. Using the deep immunoSEQ assay, multiplex PCR amplified TCR CDR3 regions from genomic DNA. For each cell subset, the extracted genomic DNA was distributed evenly across all wells of several immunoSEQ 96-well plates, and each plate served as one replicate. For sorted subsets, around 200 ng genomic DNA, equal to about 30,000 T cell genomes, was loaded into each replicate PCR. The purified libraries were quantified using a Qubit 3.0 fluorometer, sized with a Bioanalyzer 2100, and then quantified again using the KAPA Library Quantification kit. Every immunoSEQ 96-well plate was sequenced on a separate single-read 150-cycle Illumina NextSeq 550 flow cell. Per the source publication's procedure: Because the immunoSEQ output included only junctional sequences and no quality scores, the filtering could not be the same as the filtering used for full-length reads. Sequences were annotated with PyIR, a Python wrapper for IgBLAST v1.9, and V/J genes and CDR3 were assigned using IMGT germline references. Reads were removed for weak V/J assignments (E-value above 1e-6), missing CDR3, stop codons, out-of-frame junctions, or ambiguous translated residues. V3J clonotypes were defined as sequences sharing the same inferred V gene, J gene, and CDR3 amino acid sequence. Percentage overlap between repertoires was calculated by dividing the number of shared unique clonotypes by the size of the smaller repertoire. RTK rarefaction, the Chao1 estimator, and Recon v2.1 estimates of unobserved clonotypes were used to assess repertoire richness. For all TCRbeta clonotypes obtained by the gDNA method from a few donors, generation probabilities were computed with OLGA. As stored in TCRdb, this immuneACCESS dataset retains in-frame rearrangements with V and J assigned. A fraction of the clones does not appear; measured against another copy, unresolved V genes explain less than half of the discrepancy, and the remainder lacks a known reason. V and J calls and clone size come straight from that table; D and trimming were deduced from the DNA. Across this sample there are about 680,000 clones, with more than 70% seen only once. 1.5% to 2% of the sample is in the top ten clones.

This sequence uses TRBV6-5 and TRBJ2-1, and TRBD2 matches 11 of the central bases. This clonotype was sampled from a woman aged 25 to 39 in good health. The sample consisted of memory CD4+ T cells sorted from blood. Explained via the paper, the cell subset or site label denotes: CD45RA-negative fraction. In nucleotide form, the sequence is TGTGCCAGCAGTAAACTAGCGGGGGCCTACAATGAGCAGTTCTTC. Its coded protein is CASSKLAGAYNEQFF.